The clone carrying this T cell receptor (beta chain) was observed once. This record comes from a study of blood T cell repertoires in COVID-19. Study details: Samples came from the United States, Italy and Spain, spanning acute and convalescent COVID-19. Sample material is recorded as cDNA or gDNA derived from T cells, B-cell-depleted T cells, or PBMCs.

This CDR3 comprises 15 residues. Germline CDR1 MNHEY, CDR2 SMNVEV (reference sequence). Germline trimming cut 3 bases from V and 6 bases from J; bases unmatched to any gene: 10. Authors' processing steps: The authors estimated nucleated cell counts from reference gene primer amplification. Repertoires were generated with immunoSEQ multiplex PCR, while TCRdb's copy carries only in-frame clones and drops some. V and J calls and clone size are copied from that table; D and trimming were computed from the DNA. Seen here are about 190,000 clones, roughly 90% observed once, and the top ten hold 6.7%. The source is a man aged 40-50 years with acute or convalescent COVID-19. The chain links TRBV27 to TRBJ2-7, with TRBD1 matching over 8 bases. Specimen: peripheral blood. The CDR3 sequence is CASSLRGTGAREQYF. The CDR3 DNA sequence: TGTGCCAGCAGTTTGCGAGGGACAGGTGCCCGCGAGCAGTACTTC.